This TCR beta chain appears in the sequencing data of a study of blood T cells in healthy people across ages. PCR was performed a second time for about 6 to 12 cycles using a sample-barcoded 5' primer and a J-beta primer mix. TCRdb fed the 5' RACE reads into MiXCR, producing one record per CDR3 protein. The table shows around 1,000,000 distinct CDR3 sequences, with 20% to 25% occurring only once. The CDR3 runs to 17 residues. The germline CDR1 and CDR2 sequences are LGHNA and YSLEER. V shed 2 bases and J 6 bases; nucleotides not matched to a gene: 11. These data also formed part of another study, on T cells of mothers and their children. That paper states: Both sample barcodes and 2-4 random nucleotides came from the M1S primer of the second PCR.

This chain connects TRBV4-3 to TRBJ2-1, with 9 bases aligning to TRBD1. The sequenced sample was blood. The clonotype was recovered from a girl aged 2 to 10 in good health. CDR3 region: CASSQILISGQGNEQFF. In nucleotides, the CDR3 is TGCGCCAGCAGCCAAATCTTAATATCGGGACAGGGCAATGAGCAGTTCTTC.